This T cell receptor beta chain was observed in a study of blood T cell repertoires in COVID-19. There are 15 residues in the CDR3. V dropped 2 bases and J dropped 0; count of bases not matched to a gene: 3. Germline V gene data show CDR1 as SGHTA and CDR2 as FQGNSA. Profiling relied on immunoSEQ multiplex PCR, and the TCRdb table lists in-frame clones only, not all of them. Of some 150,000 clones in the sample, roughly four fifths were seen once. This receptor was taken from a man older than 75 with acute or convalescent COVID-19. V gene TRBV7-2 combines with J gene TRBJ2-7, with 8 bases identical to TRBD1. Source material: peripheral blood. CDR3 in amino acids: CASSLKGQDSYEQYF. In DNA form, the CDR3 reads TGTGCCAGCAGCTTAAAGGGACAGGACTCCTACGAGCAGTACTTC. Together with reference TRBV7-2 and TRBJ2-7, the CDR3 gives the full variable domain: GAGVSQSPSNKVTEKGKDVELRCDPISGHTALYWYRQSLGQGLEFLIYFQGNSAPDKSGLPSDRFSAERTGGSVSTLTIQRTQQEDSAVYLCASSLKGQDSYEQYFGPGTRLTVT.